This TCR beta chain is from a study of early T cells in non-severe SARS-CoV-2 infection. Across the study: Bulk RNA taken from unsorted whole blood was sequenced, leaving chains unpaired.

From germline, CDR1 is DFQATT and CDR2 SNEGSKA (reference sequence). The CDR3 has 14 amino acids. TCRdb reprocessed the 5' RACE reads with MiXCR, giving one entry per CDR3 protein. The sample lists just over 95,000 distinct CDR3 sequences, 11% seen once, with 4.5% to 5.5% in the top ten. The sample holds a few counts of this clonotype. The chain is built from TRBV20-1 and TRBJ1-2; 7 nucleotides line up with TRBD1. The specimen was whole blood. The clonotype comes from an adult who was a healthcare worker with PCR-confirmed SARS-CoV-2 infection or an uninfected control (not recorded which). The CDR3 DNA is TGCAGCGTCTCCGGGACAGCAACTAACTATGGCTACACCTTC. Encoded protein: CSVSGTATNYGYTF.